Below are 2 T cell receptor beta chains sequenced from a single sample in a study of T cell responses to AZD1222 COVID-19 vaccine. TCRdb's table, derived via immunoSEQ multiplex PCR, lists solely in-frame clones and lacks some. The sample has approximately 89,000 clones, around nine tenths seen once. This specimen was peripheral blood, taken 28 days after the second AZD1222 dose. Receptors originate from an adult who received the AZD1222 COVID-19 vaccine.

This rearrangement joins TRBV6-6 to TRBJ1-2; perhaps TRBD1 as D (5 bases). This CDR3 is built from 11 residues. V was cut by 4 bases and J by 8 bases, with 8 bases left in between. Germline V gives CDR1 MNHNY, CDR2 SVGAGI (reference sequence). This chain's CDR3 is CASSWRGGYTF. CDR3 DNA: TGTGCCAGCAGTTGGCGGGGCGGCTACACCTTC.

The chain carries TRBV24-1 and TRBJ1-5; D perhaps matches TRBD1 (6 bases). Trimming cost V 5 bases and J 1 base, with 14 bases left between them. The CDR3 loop spans 16 amino acids. Germline V lookup: CDR1 KGHDR, CDR2 SFDVKD. The CDR3 DNA follows: TGTGCCACCAGTGCGGGGGGCGAGGGGAGCAATCAGCCCCAGCATTTT. Encoded protein: CATSAGGEGSNQPQHF.